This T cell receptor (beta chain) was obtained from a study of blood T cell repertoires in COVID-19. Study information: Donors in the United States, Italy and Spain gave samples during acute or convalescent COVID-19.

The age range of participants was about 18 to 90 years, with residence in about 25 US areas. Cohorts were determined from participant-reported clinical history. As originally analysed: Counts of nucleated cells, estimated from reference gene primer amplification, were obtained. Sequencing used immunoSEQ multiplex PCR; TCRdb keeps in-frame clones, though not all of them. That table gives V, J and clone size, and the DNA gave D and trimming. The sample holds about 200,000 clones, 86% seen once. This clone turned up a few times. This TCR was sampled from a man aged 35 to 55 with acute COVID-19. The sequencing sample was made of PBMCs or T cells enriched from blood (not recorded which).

For the CDR3, the DNA is TGCAGCGCACGACAGGGGACTGAAGCTTTCTTT. Translated: CSARQGTEAFF. The chain combines TRBV29-1 with TRBJ1-1; 8 bases are a match to TRBD1. J gave up 5 bases and V 7 bases, and 3 bases lay outside the gene matches. Germline V gene data show CDR1 as SQVTM and CDR2 as ANQGSEA. CDR3 length equals 11 residues.